Below are 30 T cell receptor beta chains sequenced from a single sample in a study of CD8 T cells in Susac syndrome. With random hexamers, reverse transcription was performed on about 0.5 to 1 ug of RNA. TCRdb re-called the immunoSEQ multiplex PCR reads with MiXCR, one entry per CDR3 protein. The sample comprises about 120,000 distinct CDR3 sequences, around 90% of which are singletons, and roughly 0.12% rests with the top ten. The sequenced material came from CD8+ T cells from PBMCs. The receptors here all came from a human donor in good health.

DNA for the CDR3: TGTGCCAGTAGAAGGACAGGGCTAAAGGATCAGCCCCAGCATTTT. Residues: CASRRTGLKDQPQHF. The chain has TRBV19 and TRBJ1-5, with TRBD1 matching over 8 bases. The ends lost 6 bases at V and 5 bases at J; junction bases unmatched: 9. The CDR3 covers 15 residues. Germline assignment: CDR1 LNHDA and CDR2 SQIVND (reference sequence).

V gene TRBV5-1 combines with J gene TRBJ1-4, with 9 bases that match TRBD1. The V gene's germline CDR1 is SGHRS and CDR2 YFSETQ. The CDR3 is 16 amino acids. Trimming cost V 5 bases and J 5 bases; bases outside gene matches: 10. CDR3 in amino acids: CASRRRQGEGNEKLFF. The CDR3 coding sequence is TGCGCCAGCAGACGGAGACAGGGGGAGGGAAATGAAAAACTGTTTTTT.

V is TRBV19 and J is TRBJ2-7, with 9 bases fitting TRBD1. Germline lookup yields CDR1 LNHDA and CDR2 SQIVND (reference sequence). The CDR3 consists of 14 residues. V shed 5 bases and J 4 bases; nucleotides not matched to a gene: 6. Written as DNA, the CDR3 is TGTGCCAGTAGTCGAGCCGGGACAGGGTACGAGCAGTACTTC. Amino acids: CASSRAGTGYEQYF.

J is TRBJ2-7 and V is TRBV6-5; D is possibly TRBD1 or TRBD2 (5 bases each). Germline lookup yields CDR1 MNHEY and CDR2 SVGAGI. The germline V and J ends were trimmed by 5 bases and 4 bases, with 18 bases remaining between them. The CDR3 has 15 residues. The CDR3, as DNA: TGTGCCAGCAGTCTTACCGGGACCCCTGCGTACGAGCAGTACTTC. Its translation: CASSLTGTPAYEQYF.

This clonotype is a singleton in its sample. The chain combines TRBV20-1 with TRBJ1-5; no clear D. Per the germline V gene, CDR1 is DFQATT and CDR2 is SNEGSKA (reference sequence). V lost 2 bases, J lost 3 bases, and 5 bases lay in between. CDR3 size: 12 residues. CDR3 in amino acids: CSARKVNQPQHF. The CDR3 bases are TGCAGTGCTAGAAAAGTCAATCAGCCCCAGCATTTT.

V is TRBV7-9 and J is TRBJ1-5; no clear D. Germline CDR1 SEHNR, CDR2 FQNEAQ (reference sequence). The ends were cut back, 5 bases at V and 2 bases at J, with 10 bases in the middle. The CDR3 contains 14 residues. The CDR3 here is CASSLMEGNQPQHF. The CDR3 DNA follows: TGTGCCAGCAGCCTTATGGAGGGCAATCAGCCCCAGCATTTT.

The chain recombines TRBV13 with TRBJ1-6; TRBD1 matches at 9 bases. In germline, CDR1 is PRHDT, CDR2 FYEKMQ (reference sequence). J was trimmed by 6 bases and V by 5 bases; bases with no gene match: 8. The CDR3 loop spans 16 amino acids. As DNA, the CDR3 is TGTGCCAGCAGCACATCCGGGACAGGGTTTAATTCACCCCTCCACTTT. Its protein product is CASSTSGTGFNSPLHF.

The chain is built from TRBV20-1 and TRBJ2-7; 14 positions agree with TRBD2. V was clipped by 3 bases and J by 2 bases; unmatched bases: 15. The germline CDR1 and CDR2 sequences are DFQATT and SNEGSKA (reference sequence). The CDR3 runs to 19 residues. The CDR3 nucleotides read TGCAGTGCTAGGGAAGCCGCAGGGACTAGCGGGAGAACGGCCTACGAGCAGTACTTC. This encodes CSAREAAGTSGRTAYEQYF.

This clonotype was seen only once. The V and J genes are TRBV6-6 and TRBJ2-5; 7 bases align to TRBD1. V lost 7 bases, J lost 1 base, and 9 bases stayed unmatched. Germline values: CDR1 MNHNY, CDR2 SVGAGI (reference sequence). This CDR3 contains 15 residues. The CDR3 here is CASTQSRGLQETQYF. In DNA form, the CDR3 reads TGTGCCAGCACTCAATCGAGGGGGCTCCAAGAGACCCAGTACTTC.

The chain combines TRBV20-1 with TRBJ2-1; D uncertain. The CDR3 spans 11 residues. V shed 4 bases and J shed 3 bases, with 4 bases lying between them. The germline V gene has CDR1 DFQATT and CDR2 SNEGSKA (reference sequence). The CDR3 is CSATRYNEQFF. CDR3 in DNA: TGCAGTGCTACCCGCTACAATGAGCAGTTCTTC.

The chain carries TRBV6-2 or TRBV6-3 and TRBJ2-5; TRBD2 agrees at 11 bases. J was trimmed by 4 bases and V by 7 bases; bases with no gene match: 5. The germline V gene has CDR1 MNHEY and CDR2 SVGEGT. The CDR3 is made up of 14 amino acids. As DNA, the CDR3 is TGTGCCAGCACCGGGACTAGCGGCGGAGAGACCCAGTACTTC. It specifies CASTGTSGGETQYF.

J is TRBJ1-2 and V is TRBV30; possibly TRBD1 for D (5 bases). From germline, CDR1 is GTSNPN and CDR2 SVGIG (reference sequence). There are 12 residues in the CDR3. V was clipped by 4 bases and J by 7 bases, with 13 bases between them. Here the CDR3 DNA reads TGTGCCTGGACTACGGACCAGGGTGGCTACACCTTC. Translation gives CAWTTDQGGYTF.

This clonotype was counted only a few times. The chain couples TRBV9 to TRBJ1-5; perhaps TRBD1 as D (5 bases). CDR1 is SGDLS and CDR2 is YYNGEE in the germline V gene. The CDR3 contains 14 residues. V shed 7 bases and J shed 4 bases, with 15 bases lying between them. The CDR3 coding sequence is TGTGCCAGCTCCCCTGGGGGGGGAAATCAGCCCCAGCATTTT. Translating gives CASSPGGGNQPQHF.

The chain recombines TRBV20-1 with TRBJ2-1; 7 positions match TRBD2. CDR1 and CDR2 (germline): DFQATT, SNEGSKA (reference sequence). This CDR3 contains 13 residues. The V gene end was trimmed by 5 bases and the J gene end by 8 bases; junction bases not matched to a gene: 9. CDR3 nucleotides: TGCAGTGCTGGCAGCGGGGCAGTGCATGAGCAGTTCTTC. Protein sequence: CSAGSGAVHEQFF.

The chain has TRBV20-1 and TRBJ2-5, with TRBD1 matching 7 bases. V was pared by 4 bases and J by 2 bases, with 7 bases of the junction left unmatched. Germline CDR1 is DFQATT and CDR2 is SNEGSKA (reference sequence). The CDR3 has 14 amino acids. The CDR3 is CSATSPGQQETQYF. In DNA form, the CDR3 reads TGCAGTGCTACCTCGCCGGGACAGCAAGAGACCCAGTACTTC.

The chain recombines TRBV20-1 with TRBJ2-1; D is perhaps TRBD1 (6 bases). V was cut by 3 bases and J by 0 bases, with 15 bases left in between. The CDR3 is made up of 16 amino acids. Germline V lookup: CDR1 DFQATT, CDR2 SNEGSKA (reference sequence). CDR3: CSARDGGRRSYNEQFF. CDR3 DNA sequence: TGCAGTGCTAGGGATGGGGGCCGGCGCTCCTACAATGAGCAGTTCTTC.

The V and J genes are TRBV13 and TRBJ2-1, with TRBD2 identical over 9 bases. Losses at the gene ends were 0 bases for V and 4 bases for J; bases not matched to a gene: 7. Germline-derived CDR1 and CDR2 are PRHDT and FYEKMQ (reference sequence). The CDR3 length is 17 residues. The CDR3 DNA is TGTGCCAGCAGCTTAGGAACGCGGGGGGGGTTTTACAATGAGCAGTTCTTC. Protein product: CASSLGTRGGFYNEQFF. Complete variable domain (other parts from reference TRBV13 and TRBJ2-1): AAGVIQSPRHLIKEKRETATLKCYPIPRHDTVYWYQQGPGQDPQFLISFYEKMQSDKGSIPDRFSAQQFSDYHSELNMSSLELGDSALYFCASSLGTRGGFYNEQFFGPGTRLTVL.

The chain employs TRBV29-1 and TRBJ2-3; 9 bases fit TRBD1. CDR1 is SQVTM, CDR2 ANQGSEA, per germline. V lost 6 bases and J lost 13; bases outside the gene matches: 5. The CDR3 consists of 10 residues. In nucleotides, the CDR3 is TGCAGCGTGAGGGACAGGGAGGAGTATTTT. It yields the protein CSVRDREEYF.

J is TRBJ2-1 and V is TRBV5-5; D is undetermined. The germline V gene encodes CDR1 SGHKS and CDR2 YYEKEE (reference sequence). The ends were cut back, 0 bases at V and 2 bases at J, with 9 bases in the middle. The CDR3 is 15 residues long. The CDR3 coding sequence is TGTGCCAGCAGCTTGGTCCAGGTGACCTACAATGAGCAGTTCTTC. Residues: CASSLVQVTYNEQFF.

The chain recombines TRBV6-6 with TRBJ2-7; D might be TRBD2 (5 bases). Germline V gives CDR1 MNHNY, CDR2 SVGAGI (reference sequence). The CDR3 contains 14 residues. Trimming removed 7 bases from V and 4 bases from J, with 17 bases in between. Here the CDR3 reads CASTEGGRSYEQYF. CDR3 DNA sequence: TGTGCCAGCACCGAGGGCGGGCGGTCGTACGAGCAGTACTTC.

This chain uses TRBV20-1 with TRBJ2-7, with 7 nucleotides matching TRBD1. J gave up 0 bases and V 6 bases, and 5 bases lay outside the gene matches. The CDR3 sequence is 13 residues long. Germline CDR1 DFQATT, CDR2 SNEGSKA (reference sequence). The CDR3 nucleotides read TGCAGTGCCCTGGACAGGAACTCCTACGAGCAGTACTTC. It codes for CSALDRNSYEQYF.

The chain couples TRBV7-2 to TRBJ1-1; D unclear. Germline CDR1 and CDR2: SGHTA and FQGNSA. The CDR3 has 17 amino acids. V was pared by 1 base and J by 0 bases, with 15 bases between. The CDR3 coding sequence is TGTGCCAGCAGCTTAGACCCCCTAACCGTTATGAACACTGAAGCTTTCTTT. This codes for CASSLDPLTVMNTEAFF.

This sequence joins TRBV7-2 and TRBJ2-2; D uncertain. Germline CDR1 SGHTA, CDR2 FQGNSA. V lost 2 bases and J lost 3, with 7 bases in between. The CDR3 spans 14 residues. The CDR3 loop reads CASSLSPDTGELFF. CDR3 coding DNA: TGTGCCAGCAGCTTATCCCCGGACACCGGGGAGCTGTTTTTT.

V and J are TRBV5-1 and TRBJ2-7, with 11 bases aligning to TRBD2. The CDR3 totals 17 residues. Germline CDR1 reads SGHRS; CDR2 reads YFSETQ. V was clipped by 4 bases and J by 0 bases; unmatched bases: 9. This CDR3 is CASSPSGLAGASYEQYF. The CDR3, as DNA: TGCGCCAGCAGCCCGTCAGGACTAGCGGGCGCCTCCTACGAGCAGTACTTC.

This rearrangement joins TRBV6-5 to TRBJ1-1, with D possibly matching TRBD1 (6 bases). Germline CDR1 MNHEY, CDR2 SVGAGI. The germline V and J ends were trimmed by 4 bases and 5 bases, with 17 bases remaining between them. The CDR3 totals 15 residues. The CDR3 region has the DNA TGTGCCAGCAGTTCCGGACAGTTGATAAAGACTGAAGCTTTCTTT. Its translation is CASSSGQLIKTEAFF.

This sequence joins TRBV3-1 and TRBJ2-4; D tentatively fits TRBD1 or TRBD2 (5 bases each). The CDR3 is 16 residues long. Per germline, CDR1 LGHDT and CDR2 YNNKEL (reference sequence). Trimming took 3 bases from V and 0 from J, leaving 12 bases between them. CDR3 amino acids: CASSQFGGGAKNIQYF. CDR3 DNA sequence: TGTGCCAGCAGCCAGTTTGGTGGGGGAGCCAAAAACATTCAGTACTTC. The full variable domain, with the rest looked up from reference TRBV3-1 and TRBJ2-4, is DTAVSQTPKYLVTQMGNDKSIKCEQNLGHDTMYWYKQDSKKFLKIMFSYNNKELIINETVPNRFSPKSPDKAHLNLHINSLELGDSAVYFCASSQFGGGAKNIQYFGAGTRLSVL.

The chain recombines TRBV4-2 with TRBJ2-2, with a possible D match to TRBD1 (6 bases). This CDR3 region has 16 residues. Germline V lookup: CDR1 LGHNA, CDR2 YNFKEQ. Trimming left V 0 bases short and J 5 bases short, with 13 bases between. CDR3 region: CASSQDQGRLTGELFF. In DNA form, the CDR3 reads TGTGCCAGCAGCCAAGATCAGGGGCGCTTAACCGGGGAGCTGTTTTTT.

The chain combines TRBV9 with TRBJ1-2; 7 bases agree with TRBD1. The CDR3 spans 15 residues. Unmatched junction bases numbered 7, after V lost 3 bases and J lost 2 bases. Germline V CDR1 and CDR2: SGDLS, YYNGEE. In DNA form, the CDR3 reads TGTGCCAGCAGCGGAGACAGGGATCCAAACTATGGCTACACCTTC. This translates into CASSGDRDPNYGYTF.

V is TRBV5-5 and J is TRBJ1-5; the D gene is possibly TRBD1 (6 bases). The CDR3 runs 18 residues. CDR1 SGHKS and CDR2 YYEKEE come from the germline V gene (reference sequence). Trimming cost V 0 bases and J 0 bases, with 16 bases left between them. The CDR3 loop is CASSLVPTRGTSNQPQHF. The CDR3 DNA reads TGTGCCAGCAGCTTGGTTCCGACCAGGGGAACTAGCAATCAGCCCCAGCATTTT.

The rearrangement links TRBV29-1 to TRBJ2-5, with D perhaps TRBD2 (7 bases). The CDR3 has 15 amino acids. V shed 2 bases and J shed 1 base, with 14 bases lying between them. The germline V gene has CDR1 SQVTM and CDR2 ANQGSEA. CDR3 sequence: CSVEMAGAFQETQYF. CDR3 nucleotides: TGCAGCGTTGAAATGGCGGGGGCTTTCCAAGAGACCCAGTACTTC.